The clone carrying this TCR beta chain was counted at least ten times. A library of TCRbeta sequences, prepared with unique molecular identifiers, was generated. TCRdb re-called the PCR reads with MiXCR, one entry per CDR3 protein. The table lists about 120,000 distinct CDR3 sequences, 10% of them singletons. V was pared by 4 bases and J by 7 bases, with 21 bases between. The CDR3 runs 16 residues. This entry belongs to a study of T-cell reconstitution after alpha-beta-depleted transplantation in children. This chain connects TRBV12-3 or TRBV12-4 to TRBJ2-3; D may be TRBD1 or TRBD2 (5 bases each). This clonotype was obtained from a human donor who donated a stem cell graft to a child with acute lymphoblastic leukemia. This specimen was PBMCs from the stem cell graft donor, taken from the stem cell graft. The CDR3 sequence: CASSSTGTQGLNTQYF. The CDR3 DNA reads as TGTGCCAGCAGTTCTACCGGGACCCAGGGTTTAAATACGCAGTATTTT.